The 16 T cell receptor beta chains listed next were all sequenced from one sample in a study of OX40 agonist ivuxolimab in advanced cancers. Assay: immunoSEQ multiplex PCR; the TCRdb copy retains only in-frame clones and omits some. The top ten hold roughly 1.5% of the sample, which has 50,000 to 60,000 clones, about four fifths seen once. Sample: CD4+ or CD8+ T cells sorted from blood, taken in a trial of the OX40 agonist ivuxolimab. These receptors were taken from an adult with an advanced solid tumor such as melanoma, head and neck, liver or kidney cancer.

V usage is TRBV14 and J usage is TRBJ2-7; weak D call: TRBD2 (5 bases). The CDR3 is 15 residues long. The ends were cut back, 1 base at V and 2 bases at J, with 12 bases in the middle. Per the germline V gene, CDR1 is SGHDN and CDR2 is FVKESK. CDR3 protein: CASSQGPSSTYEQYF. The CDR3 bases are TGTGCCAGCAGCCAAGGCCCTAGCAGTACCTACGAGCAGTACTTC.

The chain couples TRBV30 to TRBJ2-2, with TRBD1 matching over 10 bases. Germline CDR1 reads GTSNPN; CDR2 reads SVGIG (reference sequence). The V and J ends lost 0 bases and 1 base, in that order; junction bases with no gene match: 8. The CDR3 loop spans 18 amino acids. This CDR3 reads CAWSVLLGQGLNTGELFF. For the CDR3, the DNA is TGTGCCTGGAGTGTACTCCTGGGACAGGGGTTGAACACCGGGGAGCTGTTTTTT. The full variable domain, its missing parts supplied by reference TRBV30 and TRBJ2-2, is SQTIHQWPATLVQPVGSPLSLECTVEGTSNPNLYWYRQAAGRGLQLLFYSVGIGQISSEVPQNLSASRPQDRQFILSSKKLLLSDSGFYLCAWSVLLGQGLNTGELFFGEGSRLTVL.

The chain is built from TRBV18 and TRBJ1-6, with D perhaps TRBD1 (5 bases). The V and J ends lost 4 bases and 7 bases respectively, with 11 bases between them. CDR1 is KGHSH and CDR2 is LQKENI in the germline V gene. The CDR3 contains 14 residues. CDR3 sequence (DNA): TGTGCCAGCTCACTAGACAGCCGGAATTCACCCCTCCACTTT. Encoded protein: CASSLDSRNSPLHF.

The V and J genes are TRBV30 and TRBJ1-3; D is uncertain. Germline CDR1 and CDR2: GTSNPN and SVGIG (reference sequence). Trimming shortened V by 2 bases and J by 3 bases, and 8 bases separated the two germline ends. CDR3 length: 13 residues. The CDR3 DNA follows: TGTGCCTGGAGTACTGGGGTTGGAAACACCATATATTTT. Amino acids: CAWSTGVGNTIYF.

The chain couples TRBV28 to TRBJ2-7; TRBD2 matches 8 bases. The V gene's germline CDR1 is MDHEN and CDR2 SYDVKM. J lost 3 bases, V lost 1 base, and 8 bases had no gene match. CDR3 length: 16 amino acids. CDR3 region: CASSLSSGRAYYEQYF. The DNA of the CDR3 is TGTGCCAGCAGTTTATCTAGCGGGCGTGCCTACTACGAGCAGTACTTC.

This chain connects TRBV5-6 to TRBJ1-2; weak D call: TRBD1 (6 bases). Trimming took 0 bases from V and 2 from J, leaving 8 bases between them. The CDR3 runs 14 residues. Germline V CDR1 and CDR2: SGHDT, YYEEEE. CDR3 coding DNA: TGTGCCAGCAGCTTGGAGCAGGGGAACTATGGCTACACCTTC. Translated, it gives CASSLEQGNYGYTF.

This chain joins TRBV6-6 and TRBJ2-7, with 7 bases matching TRBD2. J gave up 8 bases and V 0 bases, and 4 bases lay outside the gene matches. CDR1 and CDR2 from the germline V gene are MNHNY and SVGAGI (reference sequence). The CDR3 has 13 residues. The CDR3 sequence: CASSYSWEGKQYF. The DNA of the CDR3 is TGTGCCAGCAGTTACTCGTGGGAGGGCAAGCAGTACTTC.

As for this clone: Germline and junction disagree at one end, which may indicate a read error. This chain joins TRBV12-5 and TRBJ1-6; D not resolved. In germline, CDR1 is LGHNT, CDR2 FRNRAP. The length of the CDR3 is 14 residues. CDR3 in amino acids: CASGLGQDYSPLHF. The CDR3, as DNA: TGTGCTAGTGGTTTGGGGCAGGACTATTCCCCCCTCCACTTT.

The chain's CDR3 is CAGFVSEQYF. CDR3 in DNA: TGTGCCGGATTCGTGTCCGAGCAGTACTTC. The chain uses TRBV6-1 and TRBJ2-7; no definite D call. CDR1 is MNHNS, CDR2 SASEGT, per germline. The V gene lost 11 bases and the J gene lost 6 bases, with 11 bases spanning the gap. The CDR3 is 10 residues long.

The V call is TRBV5-4, the J call TRBJ1-2; 7 positions match TRBD1. V lost 3 bases to trimming and J lost 6 bases; unmatched junction nucleotides: 8. From germline, CDR1 is SGHNT and CDR2 YYREEE (reference sequence). The CDR3 runs 14 residues. The CDR3 reads CASSSWTGFDGYTF. CDR3 DNA sequence: TGTGCCAGCAGCTCGTGGACAGGATTTGATGGCTACACCTTC.

The chain combines TRBV7-3 with TRBJ2-1, with TRBD2 identical over 8 bases. There are 14 residues in the CDR3. Germline CDR1 SGHTA, CDR2 FQGTGA. V lost 5 bases to trimming and J lost 10 bases; unmatched junction nucleotides: 10. The CDR3 DNA is TGTGCCAGCAGCCAGGGACTAGGGGCCCTCGAGCAGTTCTTC. Translated, it gives CASSQGLGALEQFF.

Relative to its sample, this clone is medium-sized. The chain combines TRBV10-3 with TRBJ1-5; 8 positions agree with TRBD1. Germline-derived CDR1 and CDR2 are ENHRY and SYGVKD. The CDR3 length is 15 residues. The V and J ends lost 10 bases and 8 bases, in that order; junction bases with no gene match: 16. CDR3 protein: CATSTILQGAEPQHF. CDR3 coding DNA: TGTGCCACCTCGACAATTCTTCAGGGGGCAGAGCCCCAGCATTTT.

The V call is TRBV2, the J call TRBJ2-7; D is perhaps TRBD1 (5 bases). Trimming removed 6 bases from V and 3 bases from J, with 9 bases in between. This CDR3 has 12 amino acids. Germline V lookup: CDR1 SNHLY, CDR2 FYNNEI. The CDR3 DNA is TGTGCCAGCAGGCCGCAGGGCTACGAGCAGTACTTC. Its translation is CASRPQGYEQYF.

This chain links TRBV27 with TRBJ2-7, with TRBD2 matching 9 bases. CDR3 length equals 15 residues. Trimming at V came to 3 bases and at J to 4 bases, leaving 7 bases not matched to a gene. Germline V gene lookup returns CDR1 MNHEY and CDR2 SMNVEV (reference sequence). The CDR3: CASSLSLAGEYEQYF. In nucleotides, the CDR3 is TGTGCCAGCAGTTTGTCATTAGCGGGGGAGTACGAGCAGTACTTC.

V and J are TRBV25-1 and TRBJ2-1; 8 bases align to TRBD1. The germline gives CDR1 MGHDK, CDR2 SYGVNS. J lost 10 bases, V lost 5 bases, and 10 bases had no gene match. This CDR3 has 14 residues. Here the CDR3 DNA reads TGTGCCAGCAGTAGGCGGACAGGGAATATGGAGCAGTTCTTC. Translating it yields CASSRRTGNMEQFF.

This clone was seen only once. The germline gene is not matched at one end of the junction; a read error may be the cause. The rearrangement links TRBV6-1 to TRBJ1-1, with 7 nucleotides matching TRBD1. CDR1 is MNHNS, CDR2 SASEGT, per germline. The length of the CDR3 is 12 residues. The CDR3 sequence is CASSELQGGEGF. For the CDR3, the DNA is TGTGCCAGCAGTGAACTCCAGGGGGGCGAGGGTTTT.